This T cell receptor beta chain was identified during a study of CD8+ T cells in alopecia areata. At the level of the study: Treated patients received oral tofacitinib, 5 to 10 mg twice daily.

The authors extracted RNA and reverse transcribed it into cDNA as the sequencing template. Sequenced by immunoSEQ multiplex PCR; TCRdb stores in-frame clones only, minus some. This repertoire shows some 200,000 clones, 60% found once; its top ten account for 3% to 4%. As for this clone: The antigen remains undetermined.

Germline assignment: CDR1 KGHSH and CDR2 LQKENI. V shed 3 bases and J shed 7 bases, with 10 bases lying between them. CDR3 length: 13 residues. The treatment is: oral pan-JAK inhibitor, 5-10 mg twice daily. Lesional scalp punch biopsies and peripheral blood came from alopecia areata patients. Study-wide findings and caveats: Researchers report lesional scalp, most notably alopecia totalis/universalis, outstripped normal scalp in clonality. Sequences from scalp samples also cover resident alphabeta T cells of normal skin.

The chain joins TRBV18 to TRBJ2-1; possibly TRBD2 for D (6 bases). This receptor was taken from a human donor with alopecia areata. This sample comprised CD4+ T cells sorted from blood, obtained at week 4, from a patient treated with tofacitinib. CDR3 in DNA: TGTGCCAGCTCACCGGGAGGAGGAAATGAGCAGTTCTTC. It translates to CASSPGGGNEQFF.